This T cell receptor beta chain derives from a study of Ad26.COV2.S vaccination and SARS-CoV-2 variants. Across the whole study: The COV1001 Ad26.COV2.S trial arm included the donor. Donor got 5x10^10 or 1x10^11 viral particles of Ad26.COV2.S. Study-wide results and caveats: Vaccine recipients had higher spike-specific TCR breadth than placebo recipients.

Germline V gene lookup returns CDR1 LGHNA and CDR2 YSLEER. V was pared by 4 bases and J by 5 bases, with 17 bases between. The CDR3 extends over 15 amino acids. Sample treatment: roughly 19 received Ad26.COV2.S at low or high dose, single or two shots; roughly 5 received placebo; per-sample allocation not given. The study sampled participants on day 63 after the first vaccine or placebo injection. Sequencing used immunoSEQ multiplex PCR; TCRdb keeps in-frame clones, though not all of them. The repertoire holds 360,000 or so clones, with over 75% as singletons. In regard to this clone: The antigen remains unidentified.

Material: peripheral blood, obtained in a trial of Ad26.COV2.S vaccine versus placebo. The rearrangement links TRBV4-3 to TRBJ1-2; a possible D gene is TRBD1 (5 bases). The source of this sequence is a person aged 18-65 years who received the Ad26.COV2.S COVID-19 vaccine or a placebo. CDR3 region: CASSREGTDIYGYTF. The DNA for the CDR3 is TGCGCCAGCAGCCGGGAAGGGACGGACATTTATGGCTACACCTTC.